This TCR beta chain was captured in a study of B cell selection in AIRE deficiency. Authors' data handling: Patients' conventional T cells yielded 85,000 to 120,000 distinct TCRbeta sequences; donors' approximately 1.3x10^5. The repertoire was sequenced with immunoSEQ multiplex PCR; TCRdb's copy has only in-frame clones and lacks some. The V and J calls and clone size are taken from that table; D and trimming were inferred from the DNA. Of fewer than 25,000 clones in the sample, about 96% were seen once. Broader study findings: Healthy donors alone shared roughly 32% of 3,300 or so Treg sequences; patients alone less than 9.5%. TCRbeta-only data showed 30% to 40% of shared healthy Treg sequences in healthy Tconv. Shorter CDR3s marked shared Treg sequences, biased toward few non-templated insertions.

CD4+CD127+ cells were sorted as the conventional CD4 T cells. This CDR3 contains 17 residues. A remark on this clone: Its antigen is not known.

The sequence was obtained from a human donor in good health. The source material was CD4+CD127+ conventional T cells sorted from PBMCs. The chain carries TRBV1 and TRBJ2-2. TRBV1 is noted as a pseudogene. CDR3 in DNA: TGCACCAGCAGCCAAGGAGCCCCCATGGGTGACACCGGGGAGCTGTTTTTT. As protein: CTSSQGAPMGDTGELFF.